This T cell receptor beta chain was obtained from a study of identical twins. This clonotype occurred a few times. As yet, its antigen is unknown. A universal primer site came from template switching; cDNA carried unique molecular identifiers. TCRdb passed the 5' RACE reads through MiXCR, listing each CDR3 protein once. This sample has approximately 490,000 distinct CDR3 sequences; about 22% occur once, and the top ten carry 0.4% to 0.6%. CDR1 and CDR2 (germline): ENHRY, SYGVKD. CDR3 length: 19 amino acids. V was clipped by 3 bases and J by 6 bases, with 27 bases between them. Overall study findings and caveats: The abundant beta clonotypes from cord blood had fewer insertions, and memory repertoires had none of this. Some out-of-frame alpha sequences were shared by twins, and these showed excess low generation probability.

These sequences were also reported in another study, on yellow fever vaccine responses in identical twins.

Sequencing input: CD4+ T cells sorted from blood. The gene calls are TRBV10-3 and TRBJ2-1; D possibly uses TRBD1 or TRBD2 (5 bases each). This TCR was recovered from a woman aged 18-29 years in good health. CDR3 nucleotide sequence: TGTGCCATCAGTGAAAGGCGCCTGGGGACGGGAAAGGGTCCCAATGAGCAGTTCTTC. As protein: CAISERRLGTGKGPNEQFF.